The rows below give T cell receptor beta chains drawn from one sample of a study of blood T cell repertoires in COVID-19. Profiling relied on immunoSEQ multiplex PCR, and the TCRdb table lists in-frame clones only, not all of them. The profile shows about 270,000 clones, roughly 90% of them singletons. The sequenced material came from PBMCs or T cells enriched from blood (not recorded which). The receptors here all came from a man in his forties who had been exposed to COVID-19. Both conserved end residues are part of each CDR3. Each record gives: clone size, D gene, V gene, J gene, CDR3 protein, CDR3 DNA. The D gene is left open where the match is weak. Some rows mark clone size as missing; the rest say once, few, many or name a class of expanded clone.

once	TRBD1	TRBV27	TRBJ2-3	CASSSPGQGLTQYF	TGTGCCAGCAGTTCCCCGGGACAGGGTTTAACGCAGTATTTT
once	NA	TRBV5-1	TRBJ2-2	CASSLDGGGDLLRTGELFF	TGCGCCAGCAGCTTGGACGGAGGGGGCGATTTATTACGTACCGGGGAGCTGTTTTTT
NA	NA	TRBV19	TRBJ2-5	CASSITGGGETQYF	TGTGCCAGTAGTATTACGGGGGGCGGGGAGACCCAGTACTTC
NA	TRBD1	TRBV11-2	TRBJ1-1	CASSKGQGNTEAFF	TGTGCCAGCAGCAAAGGACAGGGGAACACTGAAGCTTTCTTT
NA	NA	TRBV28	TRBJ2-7	CASSLDTPYEQYF	TGTGCCAGCAGTTTAGACACTCCCTACGAGCAGTACTTC
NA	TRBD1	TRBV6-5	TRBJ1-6	CASSYVGTGNSPLHF	TGTGCCAGCAGTTACGTAGGGACAGGGAATTCACCCCTCCACTTT
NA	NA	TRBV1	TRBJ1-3	CTSSQNLNRGPSGNTIYF	TGCACCAGCAGCCAAAATCTCAATAGGGGCCCCTCTGGAAACACCATATATTTT
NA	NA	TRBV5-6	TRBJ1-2	CASSLVQLSNYGYTF	TGTGCCAGCAGCTTGGTACAGCTGAGTAACTATGGCTACACCTTC
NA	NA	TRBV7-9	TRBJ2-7	CASSSPLFSSYEQYF	TGTGCCAGCAGCTCGCCCCTTTTCAGCTCCTACGAGCAGTACTTC
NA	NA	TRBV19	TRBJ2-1	CASSIGTGNNEQFF	TGTGCCAGTAGTATAGGAACGGGAAACAATGAGCAGTTCTTC
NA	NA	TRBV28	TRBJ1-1	CASRSGISEAFF	TGTGCCAGCAGATCGGGGATCTCTGAAGCTTTCTTT
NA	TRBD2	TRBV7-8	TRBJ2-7	CASSFSGDQYEQYF	TGTGCCAGCAGCTTCAGCGGGGATCAGTACGAGCAGTACTTC
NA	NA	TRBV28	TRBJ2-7	CASNPSGPPYEQYF	TGTGCCAGCAACCCGTCAGGGCCCCCCTACGAGCAGTACTTC
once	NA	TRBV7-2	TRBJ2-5	CASSLDIHTGQETQYF	TGTGCCAGCAGCTTAGATATCCACACAGGTCAAGAGACCCAGTACTTC
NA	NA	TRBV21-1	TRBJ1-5	CASSKGSGKGHQPQHF	TGTGCCAGCAGCAAAGGGTCAGGGAAAGGGCATCAGCCCCAGCATTTT
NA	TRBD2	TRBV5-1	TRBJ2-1	CASSLVGGRGYNEQFF	TGCGCCAGCAGCTTGGTGGGCGGGAGGGGGTACAATGAGCAGTTCTTC
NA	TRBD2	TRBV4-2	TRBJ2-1	CASSAGLAGNDEQFF	TGTGCCAGCAGCGCGGGACTAGCGGGAAACGATGAGCAGTTCTTC
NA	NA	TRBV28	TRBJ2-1	CASSSPSGGPFEQFF	TGTGCCAGCAGTTCTCCCAGTGGAGGGCCTTTTGAGCAGTTCTTC
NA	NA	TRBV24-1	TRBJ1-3	CATSDLDRFGNTIYF	TGTGCCACCAGTGATTTGGACAGGTTCGGAAACACCATATATTTT
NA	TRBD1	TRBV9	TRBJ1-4	CASSVEGQGADEKLFF	TGTGCCAGCAGCGTAGAGGGACAGGGGGCAGATGAAAAACTGTTTTTT
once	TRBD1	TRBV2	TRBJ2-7	CASKGTGSIYEQYF	TGTGCCAGCAAAGGGACAGGGTCAATCTACGAGCAGTACTTC
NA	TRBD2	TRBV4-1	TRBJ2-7	CASSPTTSTHYEQYF	TGCGCCAGCAGCCCGACGACTAGCACCCACTACGAGCAGTACTTC
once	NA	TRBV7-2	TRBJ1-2	CASRSLAPFGYTF	TGTGCCAGCAGGTCTCTGGCCCCCTTTGGCTACACCTTC
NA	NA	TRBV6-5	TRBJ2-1	CASSHGGEQFF	TGTGCCAGCAGTCACGGCGGGGAGCAGTTCTTC
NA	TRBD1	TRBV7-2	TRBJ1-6	CASSLGQPLNSPLHF	TGTGCCAGCAGCCTGGGACAGCCACTTAATTCACCCCTCCACTTT
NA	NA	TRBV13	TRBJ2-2	CASSNRATGELFF	TGTGCCAGCAGCAACAGGGCGACCGGGGAGCTGTTTTTT
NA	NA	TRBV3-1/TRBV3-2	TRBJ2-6	CASSPGQMISGANVLTF	TGTGCCAGCAGCCCCGGACAGATGATCTCTGGGGCCAACGTCCTGACTTTC
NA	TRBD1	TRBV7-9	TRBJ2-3	CASNGQGTDTQYF	TGTGCCAGCAACGGACAGGGCACAGATACGCAGTATTTT
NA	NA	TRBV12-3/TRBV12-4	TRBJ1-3	CASTRDTGWVF	TGTGCCAGCACTAGGGATACAGGGTGGGTTTTT
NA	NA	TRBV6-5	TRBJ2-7	CASNTGTLELEQYF	TGTGCCAGCAACACCGGGACATTGGAACTCGAGCAGTACTTC
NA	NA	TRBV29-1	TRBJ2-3	CSVEDGARRRHTQYF	TGCAGCGTTGAAGATGGAGCCCGAAGGCGTCACACGCAGTATTTT
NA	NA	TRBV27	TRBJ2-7	CASALSGSSSYEQYF	TGTGCCAGCGCCCTTTCGGGATCAAGCTCCTACGAGCAGTACTTC
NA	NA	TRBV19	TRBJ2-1	CASTSQRGWQFF	TGTGCCAGTACCTCCCAACGAGGGTGGCAGTTCTTC
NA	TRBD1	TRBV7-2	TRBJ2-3	CASTLTGVSTDTQYF	TGTGCCAGCACCCTAACAGGGGTAAGCACAGATACGCAGTATTTT
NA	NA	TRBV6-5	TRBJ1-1	CASTLGRGENTEAFF	TGTGCCAGCACCTTGGGTAGAGGAGAGAACACTGAAGCTTTCTTT
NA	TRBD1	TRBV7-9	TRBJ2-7	CASSLGTGSYEQYF	TGTGCCAGCAGCCTGGGGACAGGCTCCTACGAGCAGTACTTC
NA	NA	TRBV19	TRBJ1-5	CASTRWPRGDQPQHF	TGTGCCAGTACCCGTTGGCCCAGGGGCGATCAGCCCCAGCATTTT
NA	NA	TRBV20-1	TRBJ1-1	CSASRVQAFF	TGCAGTGCCTCACGGGTCCAAGCTTTCTTT
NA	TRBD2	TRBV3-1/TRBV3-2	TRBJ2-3	CASSRPEAGADTQYF	TGTGCCAGCAGCCGCCCTGAAGCGGGAGCAGATACGCAGTATTTT
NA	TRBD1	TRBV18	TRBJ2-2	CASSPGLGTVLTGELFF	TGTGCCAGCTCACCAGGTCTTGGGACAGTACTAACCGGGGAGCTGTTTTTT
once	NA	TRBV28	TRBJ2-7	CASSYGGSSYEQYF	TGTGCCAGCAGTTACGGGGGAAGCTCCTACGAGCAGTACTTC
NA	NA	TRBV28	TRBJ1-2	CASSADSYGYTF	TGTGCCAGCAGTGCGGACAGCTATGGCTACACCTTC
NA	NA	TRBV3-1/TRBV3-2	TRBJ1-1	CASSLTGNTEAFF	TGTGCCAGCAGCTTGACGGGGAACACTGAAGCTTTCTTT
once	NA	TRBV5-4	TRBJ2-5	CASSPVGRDAVGETQYF	TGTGCCAGCAGCCCGGTGGGCAGGGATGCAGTGGGGGAGACCCAGTACTTC
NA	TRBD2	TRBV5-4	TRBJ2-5	CASSDRLAGEETQYF	TGTGCCAGCAGCGACAGACTAGCGGGAGAGGAGACCCAGTACTTC
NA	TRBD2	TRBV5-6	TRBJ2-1	CASAGGRNEQFF	TGTGCCAGCGCGGGAGGGCGGAATGAGCAGTTCTTC
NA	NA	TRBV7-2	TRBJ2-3	CASSLNGGSTDTQYF	TGTGCCAGCAGCTTAAACGGGGGAAGCACAGATACGCAGTATTTT
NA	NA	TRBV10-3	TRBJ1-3	CAISESGVGTIYF	TGTGCCATCAGTGAGTCCGGGGTCGGCACCATATATTTT
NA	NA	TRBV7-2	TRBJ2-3	CASSDRSWSTQYF	TGTGCCAGCAGCGACAGGTCTTGGTCTACGCAGTATTTT
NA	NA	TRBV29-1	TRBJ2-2	CSVPRQYTGELFF	TGCAGCGTTCCCCGACAGTACACCGGGGAGCTGTTTTTT
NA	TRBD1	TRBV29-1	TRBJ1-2	CSVDDGQWTGGYGYTF	TGCAGCGTTGACGATGGACAATGGACAGGGGGCTATGGCTACACCTTC
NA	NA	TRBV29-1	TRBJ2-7	CSVAGDVYEQYF	TGCAGCGTTGCGGGGGATGTCTACGAGCAGTACTTC
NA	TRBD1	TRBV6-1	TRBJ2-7	CASSEPWTGRSYEQYF	TGTGCCAGCAGTGAACCTTGGACAGGCCGCTCCTACGAGCAGTACTTC
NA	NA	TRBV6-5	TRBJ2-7	CASILPRGRADEQYF	TGTGCCAGCATCCTCCCCAGGGGCAGGGCGGACGAGCAGTACTTC
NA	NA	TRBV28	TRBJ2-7	CASIQGYEQYF	TGTGCCAGCATTCAGGGCTACGAGCAGTACTTC